Listed below are T cell receptor beta chains from one sample, sequenced in a study of T-cell memory formation after mild COVID-19. One entry per CDR3 protein results from TCRdb running MiXCR on the 5' RACE reads. This table holds nearly 350,000 distinct CDR3 sequences, over 10% found once. The sequenced sample consisted of PBMCs or a T cell subset sorted from them (not recorded which). These TCRs come from a young man who had mild COVID-19 (a few samples of this study predate the infection). Cell type and time point are not known. Both conserved end residues are part of each CDR3. Fields, in order: D gene, J gene, V gene, clone size, CDR3 DNA, CDR3 protein. A D gene is named only where the DNA matches it firmly. Size tells how often a clone was seen (once, few, many) or the class of an expanded clone, and some rows leave it out.

TRBD2 | TRBJ2-3 | TRBV29-1 | few | TGCAGCGTCCGCCGGCTGGCGGGGGAGTCAGATACGCAGTATTTT | CSVRRLAGESDTQYF
. | TRBJ2-3 | TRBV3-1 | . | TGTGCCAGCAGCCGTGGTTCGACGCAGTATTTT | CASSRGSTQYF
. | TRBJ2-1 | TRBV7-9 | few | TGTGCCAGCAGCTTACCCCCCGAGGTCAATGAGCAGTTCTTC | CASSLPPEVNEQFF
. | TRBJ1-6 | TRBV10-3 | few | TGTGCCATCAGGGTTACAGGAGGGTATAATTCACCCCTCCACTTT | CAIRVTGGYNSPLHF
. | TRBJ2-5 | TRBV5-6 | few | TGTGCCAGCAGCCGGGGTCTGGGGGAAGAGACCCAGTACTTC | CASSRGLGEETQYF
. | TRBJ1-5 | TRBV4-1 | . | TGCGCCAGCAGCCCGAGGACAGTTAGCAATCAGCCCCAGCATTTT | CASSPRTVSNQPQHF
. | TRBJ2-5 | TRBV5-1 | many | TGCGCCAGCAGCTTGATAAGTGGCGGGGCGGGGACCCAGTACTTC | CASSLISGGAGTQYF
TRBD2 | TRBJ2-3 | TRBV4-3 | . | TGCGCCAGCAGCCAGGCCCTATCAGCGGGGCTAAGCACAGATACGCAGTATTTT | CASSQALSAGLSTDTQYF
. | TRBJ2-5 | TRBV7-2 | few | TGTGCCAGCAGCTTAGCGGGACCGCACTTAAGGGACCAGTACTTC | CASSLAGPHLRDQYF
. | TRBJ1-2 | TRBV15 | . | TGTGCCACCAGCAGAGATAATGGCGGCTTAGCTAACTATGGCTACACCTTC | CATSRDNGGLANYGYTF
. | TRBJ1-3 | TRBV5-1 | few | TGCGCCAGCAGCTTGGACGGCCTCTCTGGAAACACCATATATTTT | CASSLDGLSGNTIYF
. | TRBJ2-7 | TRBV5-1 | . | TGCGCCAGCAGCGTCTCCGGGGCAGGCGAGCAGTACTTC | CASSVSGAGEQYF
. | TRBJ1-2 | TRBV30 | . | TGTGCCTGGGGCCTGGGACGGGGATATGGCTACACCTTC | CAWGLGRGYGYTF
. | TRBJ2-3 | TRBV20-1 | few | TGCAGTGCTAGAGATCGGGGGCAAGGGGAGGATACGCAGTATTTT | CSARDRGQGEDTQYF
. | TRBJ2-1 | TRBV15 | . | TGTGCCACCAGCAGGGCTACCTGCAATGAGCAGTTCTTC | CATSRATCNEQFF
. | TRBJ1-2 | TRBV12-5 | . | TGTGCTAGTGCACAGGCAAACCTCTATGGCTACACCTTC | CASAQANLYGYTF
. | TRBJ1-2 | TRBV7-9 | . | TGTGCCAGCAGCAAAGGAAGATCTAACTATGGCTACACCTTC | CASSKGRSNYGYTF
. | TRBJ1-1 | TRBV4-3 | . | TGCGCCAGCAGCCCCGGGGGGGAAACTGAAGCTTTCTTT | CASSPGGETEAFF
. | TRBJ2-1 | TRBV7-2 | few | TGTGCCAGCAGCTTGTCAGGATCTCTACGCTCCTACAATGAGCAGTTCTTC | CASSLSGSLRSYNEQFF
. | TRBJ2-6 | TRBV3-1 | . | TGTGCCAGCAGCCAAGAGGTTGGGGCCAACGTCCTGACTTTC | CASSQEVGANVLTF
TRBD2 | TRBJ2-3 | TRBV7-9 | few | TGTGCCAGCAGCCCCTCTCTGCGGGGGGGCACAGATACGCAGTATTTT | CASSPSLRGGTDTQYF
TRBD1 | TRBJ2-1 | TRBV4-2 | . | TGTGCCAGCAGCAAATCGGACAGGGGGCTTGAGCAGTTCTTC | CASSKSDRGLEQFF
TRBD1 | TRBJ1-5 | TRBV19 | few | TGTGCCAGTAATGACAGGGGGCTATTTAGCAATCAGCCCCAGCATTTT | CASNDRGLFSNQPQHF
TRBD1 | TRBJ2-3 | TRBV5-4 | few | TGTGCCAGCAGCGCTGACTTCTGGGACAGGTTGGGGAATACGCAGTATTTT | CASSADFWDRLGNTQYF
TRBD2 | TRBJ2-3 | TRBV6-1 | . | TGTGCCAGCAGTGAAGGACTAGCGAATTTGGAGTATTTT | CASSEGLANLEYF
. | TRBJ1-6 | TRBV5-6 | few | TGTGCCAGCAGCTTTACAGGTGTTAATTCACCCCTCCACTTT | CASSFTGVNSPLHF